What follows is one TCR beta chain and its context. Its target is unknown. The data originate from a study of follicular helper T cells after annual influenza vaccination. About the study: Across the 2013-2014, 2014-2015 and 2015-2016 vaccination seasons, some subjects were resampled.

Germline V gene sequence: CDR1 KGHSH, CDR2 LQKENI. This CDR3 spans 15 amino acids. Losses at the gene ends were 5 bases for V and 0 bases for J; bases not matched to a gene: 6. The method was immunoSEQ multiplex PCR; TCRdb's version includes in-frame clones alone and lacks a portion of them. The data hold some 10,000 clones, with nearly 85% observed a single time. Study observations and caveats: ICOS+CD38+ cTfh clonality tracked population frequency, and its change tracked circulating plasmablast change.

This rearrangement joins TRBV18 to TRBJ1-1; TRBD1 agrees at 7 bases. The sequence was obtained from an adult who received the influenza vaccine. This material consisted of CXCR5- memory CD4+ T cells sorted from blood, taken 6 weeks after influenza vaccination. CDR3 DNA sequence: TGTGCCAGCTCAAGGGGACAGCAGATGAACACTGAAGCTTTCTTT. Translated: CASSRGQQMNTEAFF.